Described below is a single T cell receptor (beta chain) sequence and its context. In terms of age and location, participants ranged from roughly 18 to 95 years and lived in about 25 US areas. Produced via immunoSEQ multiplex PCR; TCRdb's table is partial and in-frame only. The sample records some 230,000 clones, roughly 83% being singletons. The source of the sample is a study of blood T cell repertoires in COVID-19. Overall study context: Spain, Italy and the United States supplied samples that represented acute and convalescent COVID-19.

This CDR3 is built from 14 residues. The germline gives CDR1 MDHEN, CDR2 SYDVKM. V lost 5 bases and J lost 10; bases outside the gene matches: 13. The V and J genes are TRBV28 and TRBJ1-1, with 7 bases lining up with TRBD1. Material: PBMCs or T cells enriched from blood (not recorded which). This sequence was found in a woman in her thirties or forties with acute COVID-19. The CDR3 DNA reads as TGTGCCAGCAGTCATGGACAGGCTCAGGGAGGAGCTTTCTTT. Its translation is CASSHGQAQGGAFF. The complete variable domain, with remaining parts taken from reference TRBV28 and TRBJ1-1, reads DVKVTQSSRYLVKRTGEKVFLECVQDMDHENMFWYRQDPGLGLRLIYFSYDVKMKEKGDIPEGYSVSREKKERFSLILESASTNQTSMYLCASSHGQAQGGAFFGQGTRLTVV.